The 2 T cell receptor beta chains below all came from one sample that was sequenced in a study of beta chain features in type 1 diabetes. The entirety of the isolated RNA underwent reverse transcription, so expressed TCRB transcripts were sequenced. The assay was immunoSEQ multiplex PCR, and TCRdb's table has in-frame clones only and misses some. The sample lists roughly 15,000 clones; approximately 70% were seen once. What these receptors recognize is not known. General study findings and limits: In all four CD4+ subsets, TCRB CDR3 length was significantly, moderately reduced in type 1 diabetes.

The specimen sequenced was stem cell memory CD4+ T cells from blood. Receptors originate from a man younger than 40 with type 1 diabetes.

V and J are TRBV6-5 and TRBJ1-1, with unresolved D. Trimming shortened V by 0 bases and J by 5 bases, and 13 bases separated the two germline ends. Germline loops: CDR1 MNHEY, CDR2 SVGAGI. The CDR3 covers 15 residues. The CDR3 loop reads CASSYSRARETEAFF. Written as DNA, the CDR3 is TGTGCCAGCAGTTACTCGAGGGCCCGGGAGACTGAAGCTTTCTTT.

This chain uses TRBV6-5 with TRBJ1-1, with a weak D call TRBD1 (5 bases). Trimming shortened V by 2 bases and J by 5 bases, and 12 bases separated the two germline ends. This CDR3 has 14 residues. Germline values: CDR1 MNHEY, CDR2 SVGAGI. CDR3 DNA sequence: TGTGCCAGCAGTTACCGTGGGGGGGGAACTGAAGCTTTCTTT. As protein: CASSYRGGGTEAFF.